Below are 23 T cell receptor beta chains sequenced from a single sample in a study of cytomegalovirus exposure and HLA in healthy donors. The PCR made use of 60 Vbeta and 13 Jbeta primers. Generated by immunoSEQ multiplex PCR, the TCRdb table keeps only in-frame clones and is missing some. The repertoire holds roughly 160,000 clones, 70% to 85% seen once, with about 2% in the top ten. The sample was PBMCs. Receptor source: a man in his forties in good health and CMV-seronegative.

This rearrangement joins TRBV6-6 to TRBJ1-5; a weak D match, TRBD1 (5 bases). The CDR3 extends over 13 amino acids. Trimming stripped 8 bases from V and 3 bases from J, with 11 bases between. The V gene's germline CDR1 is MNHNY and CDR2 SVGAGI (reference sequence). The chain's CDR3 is CASSRGVNQPQHF. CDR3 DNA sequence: TGTGCCAGCTCACGGGGGGTCAATCAGCCCCAGCATTTT.

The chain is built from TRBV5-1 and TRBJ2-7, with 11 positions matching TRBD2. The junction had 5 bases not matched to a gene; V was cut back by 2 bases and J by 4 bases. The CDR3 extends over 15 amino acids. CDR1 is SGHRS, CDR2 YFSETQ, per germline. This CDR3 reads CASSFRLAGNYEQYF. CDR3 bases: TGCGCCAGCAGCTTTAGACTAGCGGGAAATTACGAGCAGTACTTC.

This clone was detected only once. CDR3 nucleotide sequence: TGTGCCAGTAGTACGCGGGAGGGCCGAGAGACCCAGTACTTC. Translation: CASSTREGRETQYF. This chain links TRBV19 with TRBJ2-5, with 9 bases identical to TRBD2. The trim removed 4 bases at V and 4 bases at J, leaving 4 bases unmatched. CDR1 is LNHDA and CDR2 is SQIVND in the germline V gene (reference sequence). CDR3 length: 14 amino acids. The whole variable domain, filled in from reference TRBV19 and TRBJ2-5, reads DGGITQSPKYLFRKEGQNVTLSCEQNLNHDAMYWYRQDPGQGLRLIYYSQIVNDFQKGDIAEGYSVSREKKESFPLTVTSAQKNPTAFYLCASSTREGRETQYFGPGTRLLVL.

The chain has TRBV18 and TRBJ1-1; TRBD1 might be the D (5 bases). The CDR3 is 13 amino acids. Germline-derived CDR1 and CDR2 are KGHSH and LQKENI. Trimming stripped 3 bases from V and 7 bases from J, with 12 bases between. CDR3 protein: CASSPSRDGEAFF. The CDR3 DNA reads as TGTGCCAGCTCACCGTCCAGGGATGGTGAAGCTTTCTTT. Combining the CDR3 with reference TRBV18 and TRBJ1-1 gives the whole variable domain NAGVMQNPRHLVRRRGQEARLRCSPMKGHSHVYWYRQLPEEGLKFMVYLQKENIIDESGMPKERFSAEFPKEGPSILRIQQVVRGDSAAYFCASSPSRDGEAFFGQGTRLTVV.

For the CDR3, the DNA is TGTGCCAGTGCTAGCGGGACCTACAATGAGCAGTTCTTC. Translation: CASASGTYNEQFF. The chain uses TRBV5-6 and TRBJ2-1; 9 bases align to TRBD2. CDR1 and CDR2 (germline): SGHDT, YYEEEE. The CDR3 extends over 13 amino acids. The trim removed 8 bases at V and 2 bases at J, leaving 2 bases unmatched.

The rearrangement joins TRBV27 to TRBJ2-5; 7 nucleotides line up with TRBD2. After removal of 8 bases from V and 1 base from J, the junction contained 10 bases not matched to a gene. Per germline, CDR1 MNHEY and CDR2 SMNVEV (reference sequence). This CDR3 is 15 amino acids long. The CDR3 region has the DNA TGTGCCAGCTTCGCTGCCGGCGGGAGCCAAGAGACCCAGTACTTC. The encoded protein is CASFAAGGSQETQYF.

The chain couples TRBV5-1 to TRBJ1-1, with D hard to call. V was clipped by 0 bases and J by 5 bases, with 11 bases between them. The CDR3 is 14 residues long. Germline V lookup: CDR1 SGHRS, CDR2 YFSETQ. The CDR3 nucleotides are TGCGCCAGCAGCTTGGTGCGGAGTGAGACTGAAGCTTTCTTT. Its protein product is CASSLVRSETEAFF.

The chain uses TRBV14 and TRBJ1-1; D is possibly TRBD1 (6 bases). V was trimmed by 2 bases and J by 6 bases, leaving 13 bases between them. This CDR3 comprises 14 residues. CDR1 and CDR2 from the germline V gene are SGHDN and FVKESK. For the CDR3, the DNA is TGTGCCAGCAGCCAAACAGGGTTGGGAGCTGAAGCTTTCTTT. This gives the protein CASSQTGLGAEAFF.

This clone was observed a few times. CDR3 in amino acids: CASSQGLAVDEQFF. As DNA, the CDR3 is TGCGCCAGCAGCCAAGGACTAGCGGTTGATGAGCAGTTCTTC. V usage is TRBV4-1 and J usage is TRBJ2-1, with TRBD2 identical over 9 bases. This CDR3 region has 14 residues. The J segment lost 8 bases and the V segment lost 1 base, leaving 3 bases of the junction unmatched. Germline V gene sequence: CDR1 MGHRA, CDR2 YSYEKL.

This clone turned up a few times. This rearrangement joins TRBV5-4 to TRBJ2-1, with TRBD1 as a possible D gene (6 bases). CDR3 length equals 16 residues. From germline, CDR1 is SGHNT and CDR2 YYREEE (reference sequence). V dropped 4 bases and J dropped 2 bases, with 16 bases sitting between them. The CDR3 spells CASSKYKRQAYNEQFF. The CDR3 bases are TGTGCCAGCAGCAAATATAAAAGACAGGCCTACAATGAGCAGTTCTTC.

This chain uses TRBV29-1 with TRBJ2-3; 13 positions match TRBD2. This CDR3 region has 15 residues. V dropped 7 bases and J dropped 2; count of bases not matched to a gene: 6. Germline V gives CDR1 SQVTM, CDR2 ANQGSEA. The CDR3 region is CSAAGTSGTTDTQYF. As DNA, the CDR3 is TGCAGCGCCGCAGGGACTAGCGGGACCACAGATACGCAGTATTTT.

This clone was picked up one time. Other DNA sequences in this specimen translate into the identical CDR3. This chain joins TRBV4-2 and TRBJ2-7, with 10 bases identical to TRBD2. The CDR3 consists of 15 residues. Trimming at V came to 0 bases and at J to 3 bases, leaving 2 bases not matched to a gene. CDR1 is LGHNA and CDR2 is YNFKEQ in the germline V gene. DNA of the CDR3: TGTGCCAGCAGCCAAGAGGCTAGCGGGAGCTACGAGCAGTACTTC. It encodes CASSQEASGSYEQYF.

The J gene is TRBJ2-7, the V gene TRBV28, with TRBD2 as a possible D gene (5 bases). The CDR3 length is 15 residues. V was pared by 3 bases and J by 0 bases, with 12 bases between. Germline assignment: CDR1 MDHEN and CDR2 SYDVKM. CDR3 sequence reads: CASSFPTTTSYEQYF. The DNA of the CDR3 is TGTGCCAGCAGTTTCCCGACTACGACCTCCTACGAGCAGTACTTC. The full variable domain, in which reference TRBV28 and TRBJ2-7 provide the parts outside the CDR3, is DVKVTQSSRYLVKRTGEKVFLECVQDMDHENMFWYRQDPGLGLRLIYFSYDVKMKEKGDIPEGYSVSREKKERFSLILESASTNQTSMYLCASSFPTTTSYEQYFGPGTRLTVT.

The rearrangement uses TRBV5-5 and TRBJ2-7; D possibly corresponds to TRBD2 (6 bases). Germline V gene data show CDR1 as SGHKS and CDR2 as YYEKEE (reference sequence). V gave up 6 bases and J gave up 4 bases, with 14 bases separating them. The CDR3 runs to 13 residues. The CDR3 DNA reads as TGTGCCAGCAACCTCGGCGGGATATACGAGCAGTACTTC. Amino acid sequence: CASNLGGIYEQYF.

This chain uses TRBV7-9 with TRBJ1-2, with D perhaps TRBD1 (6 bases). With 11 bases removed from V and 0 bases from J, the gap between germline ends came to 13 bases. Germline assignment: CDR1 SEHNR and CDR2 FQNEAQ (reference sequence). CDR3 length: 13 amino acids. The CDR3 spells CALRDNANYGYTF. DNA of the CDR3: TGTGCCCTACGGGACAACGCTAACTATGGCTACACCTTC.

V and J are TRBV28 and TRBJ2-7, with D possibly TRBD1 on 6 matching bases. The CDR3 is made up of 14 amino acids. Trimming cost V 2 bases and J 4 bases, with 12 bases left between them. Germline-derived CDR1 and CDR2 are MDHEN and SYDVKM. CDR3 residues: CASSLQGKSYEQYF. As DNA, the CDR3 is TGTGCCAGCAGTTTACAGGGGAAATCTTACGAGCAGTACTTC.

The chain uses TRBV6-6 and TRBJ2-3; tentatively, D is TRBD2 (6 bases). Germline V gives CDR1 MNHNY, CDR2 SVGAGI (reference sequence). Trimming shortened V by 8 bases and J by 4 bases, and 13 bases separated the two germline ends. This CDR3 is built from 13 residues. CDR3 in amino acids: CASRSTRSDTQYF. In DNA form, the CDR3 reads TGTGCCAGCCGGTCGACTAGGTCAGATACGCAGTATTTT.

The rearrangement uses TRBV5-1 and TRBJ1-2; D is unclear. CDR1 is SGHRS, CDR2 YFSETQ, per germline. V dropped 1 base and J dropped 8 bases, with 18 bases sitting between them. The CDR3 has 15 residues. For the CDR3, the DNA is TGCGCCAGCAGCTTGACGGGTTCCAGCCTTATGGGCTACACCTTC. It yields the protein CASSLTGSSLMGYTF. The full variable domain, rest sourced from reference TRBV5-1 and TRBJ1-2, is KAGVTQTPRYLIKTRGQQVTLSCSPISGHRSVSWYQQTPGQGLQFLFEYFSETQRNKGNFPGRFSGRQFSNSRSEMNVSTLELGDSALYLCASSLTGSSLMGYTFGSGTRLTVV.

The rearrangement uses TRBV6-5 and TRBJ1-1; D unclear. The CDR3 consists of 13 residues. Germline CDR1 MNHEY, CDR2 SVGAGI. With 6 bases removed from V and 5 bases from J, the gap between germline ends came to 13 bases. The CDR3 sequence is CASRNDGGTEAFF. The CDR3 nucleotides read TGTGCCAGCAGAAACGACGGAGGGACTGAAGCTTTCTTT.

CDR3 residues: CASSSDRATNEKLFF. DNA of the CDR3: TGTGCCAGCAGCTCCGACAGGGCAACTAATGAAAAACTGTTTTTT. The chain uses TRBV5-4 and TRBJ1-4; 7 bases map to TRBD1. V lost 3 bases to trimming and J lost 0 bases; unmatched junction nucleotides: 2. The CDR3 contains 15 residues. Germline V gene lookup returns CDR1 SGHNT and CDR2 YYREEE (reference sequence).

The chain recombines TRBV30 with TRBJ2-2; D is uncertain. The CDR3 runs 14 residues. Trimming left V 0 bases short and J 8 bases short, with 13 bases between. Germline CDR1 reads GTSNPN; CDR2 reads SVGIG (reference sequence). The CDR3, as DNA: TGTGCCTGGAGTGTACTTGTTACAGAAGGGGAGCTGTTTTTT. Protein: CAWSVLVTEGELFF.

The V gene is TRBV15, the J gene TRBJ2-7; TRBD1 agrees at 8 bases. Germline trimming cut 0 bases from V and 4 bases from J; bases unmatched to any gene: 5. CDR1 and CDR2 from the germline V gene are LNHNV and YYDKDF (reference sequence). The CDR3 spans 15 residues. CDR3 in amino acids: CATSREGQGEYEQYF. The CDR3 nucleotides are TGTGCCACCAGCAGAGAAGGACAGGGAGAGTACGAGCAGTACTTC.

The CDR3 loop reads CASTTTGTGMRTQYF. The CDR3 DNA sequence: TGTGCCAGCACCACCACCGGGACAGGGATGAGGACCCAGTACTTC. This chain connects TRBV6-7 to TRBJ2-5, with 9 positions matching TRBD1. Being an ORF, TRBV6-7 has a function that is uncertain. V lost 7 bases, J lost 7 bases, and 13 bases stayed unmatched. The length of the CDR3 is 15 residues.